What follows describes a single TCR beta chain. This CDR3 is built from 14 residues. Looked up from germline, CDR1 is SNHLY and CDR2 is FYNNEI. Trimming stripped 6 bases from V and 3 bases from J, with 13 bases between. This record belongs to a study of Graves' ophthalmopathy and Graves' hyperthyroidism. RNA transcripts were the template, and TCR beta CDR3 regions were amplified from them. First-round RT-PCR relied on HTBI primers, and a second-round multiplex PCR came next. In TCRdb, the multiplex PCR reads were re-called with MiXCR into one record per CDR3 protein. The repertoire holds 580,000 or so distinct CDR3 sequences, with under 40% as singletons.

The chain carries TRBV2 and TRBJ2-3, with D hard to call. Sample: peripheral blood or thyroid tissue (not recorded which). The receptor comes from an adult man with Graves' hyperthyroidism. CDR3 region: CASSVAKLTDTQYF. CDR3 DNA: TGTGCCAGCAGCGTAGCTAAGTTAACAGATACGCAGTATTTT.